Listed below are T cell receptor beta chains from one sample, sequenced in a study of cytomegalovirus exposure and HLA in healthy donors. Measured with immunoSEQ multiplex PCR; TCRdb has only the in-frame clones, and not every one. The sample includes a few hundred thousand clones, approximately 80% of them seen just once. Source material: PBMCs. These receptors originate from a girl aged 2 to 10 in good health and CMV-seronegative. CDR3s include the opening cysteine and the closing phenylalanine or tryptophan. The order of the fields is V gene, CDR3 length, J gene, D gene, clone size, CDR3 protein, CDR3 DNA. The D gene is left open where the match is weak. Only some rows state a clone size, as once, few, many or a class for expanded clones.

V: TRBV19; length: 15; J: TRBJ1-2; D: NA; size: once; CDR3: CASSIDSGQIYGYTF; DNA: TGTGCCAGTAGTATAGACTCCGGACAGATCTATGGCTACACCTTC
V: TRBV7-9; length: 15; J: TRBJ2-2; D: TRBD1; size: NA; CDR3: CASSFGTGRHGELFF; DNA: TGTGCCAGCAGCTTCGGGACAGGGCGGCACGGGGAGCTGTTTTTT
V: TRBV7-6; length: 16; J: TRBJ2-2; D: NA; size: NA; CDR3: CASSLAPSTNTGELFF; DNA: TGTGCCAGCAGCTTAGCTCCGTCTACCAACACCGGGGAGCTGTTTTTT
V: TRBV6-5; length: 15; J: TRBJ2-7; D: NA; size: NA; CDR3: CASSYRGPRPYEQYF; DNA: TGTGCCAGCAGTTACCGAGGCCCCCGCCCCTACGAGCAGTACTTC
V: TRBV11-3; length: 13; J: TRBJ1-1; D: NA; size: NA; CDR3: CASSLSRGTEAFF; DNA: TGTGCCAGCAGCTTATCCAGGGGCACTGAAGCTTTCTTT
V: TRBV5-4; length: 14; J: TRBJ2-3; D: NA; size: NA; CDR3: CASSLQGIGDTQYF; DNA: TGTGCCAGCAGCTTACAGGGCATAGGAGATACGCAGTATTTT
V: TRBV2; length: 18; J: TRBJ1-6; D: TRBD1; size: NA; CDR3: CASSNRGHSSSYNSPLHF; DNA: TGTGCCAGCAGTAACAGGGGGCACTCTAGCTCCTATAATTCACCCCTCCACTTT
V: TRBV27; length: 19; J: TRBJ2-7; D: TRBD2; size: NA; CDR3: CASSLRTPGLAGGPYEQYF; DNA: TGTGCCAGCAGTTTACGTACACCGGGACTAGCGGGAGGGCCCTACGAGCAGTACTTC
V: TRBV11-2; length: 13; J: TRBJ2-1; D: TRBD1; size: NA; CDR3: CASSLKGADEQFF; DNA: TGTGCCAGCAGCTTAAAGGGGGCGGATGAGCAGTTCTTC
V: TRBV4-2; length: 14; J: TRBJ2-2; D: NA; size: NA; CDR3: CASSQDEGAGELFF; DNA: TGTGCCAGCAGCCAAGATGAGGGTGCCGGGGAGCTGTTTTTT
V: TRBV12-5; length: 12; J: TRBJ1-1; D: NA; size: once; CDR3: CATARGATEAFF; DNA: TGTGCTACCGCCCGAGGAGCCACTGAAGCTTTCTTT
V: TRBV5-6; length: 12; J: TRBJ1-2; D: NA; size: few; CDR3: CASSLSPYRDTF; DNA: TGTGCCAGCAGCCTGAGCCCTTATAGAGACACCTTC
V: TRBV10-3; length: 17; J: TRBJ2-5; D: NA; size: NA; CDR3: CAISESWRPGMRETQYF; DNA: TGTGCCATCAGTGAGTCGTGGCGCCCAGGGATGCGGGAGACCCAGTACTTC
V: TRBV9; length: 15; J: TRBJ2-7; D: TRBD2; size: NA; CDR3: CASSAGLAGVYEQYF; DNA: TGTGCCAGCAGCGCGGGACTAGCGGGAGTTTACGAGCAGTACTTC
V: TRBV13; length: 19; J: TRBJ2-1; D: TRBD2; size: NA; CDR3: CASSLSRLAGGSSYNEQFF; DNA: TGTGCCAGCAGCTTAAGTCGTCTAGCGGGGGGGAGCTCCTACAATGAGCAGTTCTTC
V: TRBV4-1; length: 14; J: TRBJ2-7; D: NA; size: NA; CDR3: CASSQDAGSYEQYF; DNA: TGCGCCAGCAGCCAAGACGCAGGAAGCTACGAGCAGTACTTC
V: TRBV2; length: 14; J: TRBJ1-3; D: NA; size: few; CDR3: CASSDGGFGNTIYF; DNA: TGTGCCAGCAGTGACGGAGGGTTTGGAAACACCATATATTTT
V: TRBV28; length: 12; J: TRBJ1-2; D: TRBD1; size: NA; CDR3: CASTTGGYGYTF; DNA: TGTGCCAGCACCACAGGGGGCTATGGCTACACCTTC
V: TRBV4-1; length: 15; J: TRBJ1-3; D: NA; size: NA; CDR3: CASSLRELSGNTIYF; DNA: TGCGCCAGCAGCCTTCGGGAGCTCTCTGGAAACACCATATATTTT
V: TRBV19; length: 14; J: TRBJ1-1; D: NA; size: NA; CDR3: CASSPGSGNTEAFF; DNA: TGTGCCAGTAGCCCAGGATCTGGGAACACTGAAGCTTTCTTT
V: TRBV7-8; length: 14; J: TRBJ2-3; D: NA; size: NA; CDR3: CASSRGGSTDTQYF; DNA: TGTGCCAGCAGCCGAGGGGGAAGCACAGATACGCAGTATTTT
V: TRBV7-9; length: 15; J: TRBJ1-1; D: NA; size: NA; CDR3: CASSYPDRWGTEAFF; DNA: TGTGCCAGCAGCTACCCAGACAGGTGGGGCACTGAAGCTTTCTTT
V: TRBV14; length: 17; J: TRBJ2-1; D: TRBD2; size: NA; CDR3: CASSQGASGGTHNEQFF; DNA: TGTGCCAGCAGCCAAGGGGCTAGCGGGGGGACCCACAATGAGCAGTTCTTC
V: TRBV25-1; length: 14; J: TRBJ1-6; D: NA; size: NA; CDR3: CASSDGSSVIPLHF; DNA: TGTGCCAGCAGTGACGGGTCGTCAGTAATACCCCTCCACTTT
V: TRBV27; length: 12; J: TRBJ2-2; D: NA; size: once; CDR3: CASTAGQGNLFF; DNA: TGTGCCAGCACCGCCGGGCAGGGTAATCTGTTTTTT
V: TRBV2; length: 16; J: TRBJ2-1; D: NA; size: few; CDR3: CASSEGRLLSGNEQFF; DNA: TGTGCCAGCAGTGAAGGGAGACTACTATCTGGCAATGAGCAGTTCTTC
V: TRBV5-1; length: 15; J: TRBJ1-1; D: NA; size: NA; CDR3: CASSLWGQEDTEAFF; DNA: TGCGCCAGCAGCTTGTGGGGTCAGGAGGACACTGAAGCTTTCTTT
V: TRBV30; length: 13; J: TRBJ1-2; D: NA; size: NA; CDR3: CAWSVGGMGGYTF; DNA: TGTGCCTGGAGTGTCGGGGGGATGGGGGGCTACACCTTC
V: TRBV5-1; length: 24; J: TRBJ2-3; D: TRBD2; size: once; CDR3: CASSFRYRTGKPGLAGEVTDTQYF; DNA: TGCGCCAGCAGCTTTAGGTACAGAACAGGAAAGCCGGGACTAGCGGGAGAGGTGACAGATACGCAGTATTTT
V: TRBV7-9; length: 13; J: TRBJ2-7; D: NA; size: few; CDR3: CASSWLAGNEQYF; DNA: TGTGCCAGCAGCTGGTTGGCAGGGAACGAGCAGTACTTC
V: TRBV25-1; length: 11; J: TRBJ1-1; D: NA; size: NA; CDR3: CASSELARAFF; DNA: TGTGCCAGCAGTGAATTAGCTCGAGCTTTCTTT
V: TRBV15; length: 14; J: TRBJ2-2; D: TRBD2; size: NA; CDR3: CATGGLAGAGELLF; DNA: TGTGCCACTGGGGGGCTAGCGGGAGCTGGGGAGCTGCTTTTT
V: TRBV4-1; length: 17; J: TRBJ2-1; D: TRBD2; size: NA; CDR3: CASSQDWLTGLAGEQFF; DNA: TGCGCCAGCAGCCAAGATTGGCTTACGGGACTAGCGGGAGAGCAGTTCTTC
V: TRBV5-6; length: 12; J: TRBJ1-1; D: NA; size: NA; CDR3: CASSWAGIRAFF; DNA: TGTGCCAGCAGCTGGGCGGGGATCAGAGCTTTCTTT
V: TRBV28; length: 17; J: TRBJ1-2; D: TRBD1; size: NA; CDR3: CASSFTQAGQGAYGYTF; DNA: TGTGCCAGCAGTTTCACCCAAGCTGGACAGGGGGCTTATGGCTACACCTTC
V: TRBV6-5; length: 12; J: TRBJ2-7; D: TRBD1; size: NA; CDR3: CASSSHRDRQYF; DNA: TGTGCCAGCAGTTCCCACCGGGACAGACAGTACTTC
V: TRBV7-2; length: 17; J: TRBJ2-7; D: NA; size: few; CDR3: CASSGSRVSGPRYEQYF; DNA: TGTGCCAGCAGCGGATCGAGAGTTAGCGGACCTCGCTACGAGCAGTACTTC
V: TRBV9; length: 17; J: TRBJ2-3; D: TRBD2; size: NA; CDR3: CASTRLAGVGSTDTQYF; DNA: TGTGCCAGCACGCGACTAGCGGGAGTGGGCAGCACAGATACGCAGTATTTT
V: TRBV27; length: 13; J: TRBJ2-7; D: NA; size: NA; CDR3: CASSTTDTYEQYF; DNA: TGTGCCAGCAGTACGACAGATACCTACGAGCAGTACTTC
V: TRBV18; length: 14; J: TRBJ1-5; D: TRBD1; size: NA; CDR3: CASSRGQQYQPQHF; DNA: TGTGCCAGCTCACGGGGACAGCAATATCAGCCCCAGCATTTT
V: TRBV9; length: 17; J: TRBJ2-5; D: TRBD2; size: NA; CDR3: CASSASLAGGLQETQYF; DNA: TGTGCCAGCAGCGCGAGTCTAGCGGGAGGGCTGCAAGAGACCCAGTACTTC
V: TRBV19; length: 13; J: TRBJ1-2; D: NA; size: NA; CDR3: CASSIPPNYGYTF; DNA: TGTGCCAGTAGTATCCCCCCAAACTATGGCTACACCTTC
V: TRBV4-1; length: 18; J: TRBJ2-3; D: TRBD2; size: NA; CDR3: CASSQELGWGGSTDTQYF; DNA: TGCGCCAGCAGCCAGGAGCTCGGATGGGGGGGAAGCACAGATACGCAGTATTTT
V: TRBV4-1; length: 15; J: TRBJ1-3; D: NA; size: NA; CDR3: CASSPYSGSGNTIYF; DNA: TGCGCCAGCAGCCCCTACAGCGGCTCTGGAAACACCATATATTTT
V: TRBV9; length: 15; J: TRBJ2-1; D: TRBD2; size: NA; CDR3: CASSERGPSYNEQFF; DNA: TGTGCCAGCAGCGAGCGGGGGCCCTCCTACAATGAGCAGTTCTTC
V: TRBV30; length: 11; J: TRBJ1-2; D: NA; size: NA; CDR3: CAWSVAGLSTF; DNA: TGTGCCTGGAGTGTCGCGGGGTTGAGCACCTTC
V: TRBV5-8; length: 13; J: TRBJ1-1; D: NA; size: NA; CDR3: CASSFTANTEAFF; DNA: TGTGCCAGCAGCTTTACAGCGAACACTGAAGCTTTCTTT
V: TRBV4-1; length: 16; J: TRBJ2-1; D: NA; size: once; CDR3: CASSQDPHGALSQQFF; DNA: TGCGCCAGCAGCCAAGATCCTCATGGGGCCTTGTCACAGCAGTTCTTC
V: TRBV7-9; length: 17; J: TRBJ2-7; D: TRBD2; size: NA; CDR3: CASSLSSRREGAYEQYF; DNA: TGTGCCAGCAGCTTATCGTCAAGGCGGGAGGGTGCCTACGAGCAGTACTTC
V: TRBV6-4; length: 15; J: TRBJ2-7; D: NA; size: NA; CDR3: CASSVRDSAIYEQYF; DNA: TGTGCCAGCAGTGTCAGAGACAGTGCCATCTACGAGCAGTACTTC
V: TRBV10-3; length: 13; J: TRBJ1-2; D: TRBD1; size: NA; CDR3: CAIRGTGEDGYTF; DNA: TGTGCCATCAGGGGGACAGGGGAGGATGGCTACACCTTC
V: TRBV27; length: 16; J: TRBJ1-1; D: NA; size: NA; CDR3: CASSTLAAGPGTEAFF; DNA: TGTGCCAGCAGTACCCTAGCGGCGGGACCGGGCACTGAAGCTTTCTTT
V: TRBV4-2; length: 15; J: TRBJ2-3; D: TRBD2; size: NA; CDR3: CASNKLAGDTDTQYF; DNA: TGTGCCAGCAACAAACTAGCGGGGGACACAGATACGCAGTATTTT
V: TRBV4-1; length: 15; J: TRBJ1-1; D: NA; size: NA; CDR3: CASSQDWAEETEAFF; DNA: TGCGCCAGCAGCCAAGACTGGGCGGAGGAGACTGAAGCTTTCTTT